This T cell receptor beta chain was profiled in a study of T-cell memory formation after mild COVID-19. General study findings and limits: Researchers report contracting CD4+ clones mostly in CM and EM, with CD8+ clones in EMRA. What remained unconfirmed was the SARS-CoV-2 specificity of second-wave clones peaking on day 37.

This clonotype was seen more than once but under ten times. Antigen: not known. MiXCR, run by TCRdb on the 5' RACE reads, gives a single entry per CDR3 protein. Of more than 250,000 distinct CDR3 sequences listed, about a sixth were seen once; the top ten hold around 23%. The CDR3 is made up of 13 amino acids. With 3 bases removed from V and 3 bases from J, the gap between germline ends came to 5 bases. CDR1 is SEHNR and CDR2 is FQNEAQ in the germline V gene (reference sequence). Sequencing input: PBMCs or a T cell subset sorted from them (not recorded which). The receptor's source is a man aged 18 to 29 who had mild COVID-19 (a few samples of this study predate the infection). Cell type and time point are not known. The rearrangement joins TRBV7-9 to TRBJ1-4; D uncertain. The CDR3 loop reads CASSFRSNEKLFF. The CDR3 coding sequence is TGTGCCAGCAGCTTCCGCTCTAATGAAAAACTGTTTTTT.